The sequence of this TCR beta chain was determined in a study of T cell responses to AZD1222 COVID-19 vaccine. Produced via immunoSEQ multiplex PCR; TCRdb's table is partial and in-frame only. This table holds 200,000 or so clones, 80% to 95% found once. Notes on the study in general: Of the AZD1222 recipients, only 5 or 6 were seropositive at baseline. Clonal diversity was possibly underestimated, and the donors were mostly white British, with more females. Nearly half of the spike-specific TCRs reportedly recognize variant regions that carry no mutations.

It was second doses at about 4 or about 12 weeks that were pooled. As for this clone: The target antigen is unknown.

The CDR3 runs 15 residues. The V gene's germline CDR1 is MNHEY and CDR2 SVGAGI. With 7 bases removed from V and 5 bases from J, the gap between germline ends came to 21 bases. The sequenced sample was peripheral blood, obtained 28 days after the second AZD1222 dose. The clonotype was recovered from an adult who received the AZD1222 COVID-19 vaccine. The gene calls are TRBV6-5 and TRBJ2-7; D unresolved. The CDR3 DNA sequence: TGTGCCAGCAAGAGAACGCCCCTTTCGGTAAACGAGCAGTACTTC. Translated, it gives CASKRTPLSVNEQYF.